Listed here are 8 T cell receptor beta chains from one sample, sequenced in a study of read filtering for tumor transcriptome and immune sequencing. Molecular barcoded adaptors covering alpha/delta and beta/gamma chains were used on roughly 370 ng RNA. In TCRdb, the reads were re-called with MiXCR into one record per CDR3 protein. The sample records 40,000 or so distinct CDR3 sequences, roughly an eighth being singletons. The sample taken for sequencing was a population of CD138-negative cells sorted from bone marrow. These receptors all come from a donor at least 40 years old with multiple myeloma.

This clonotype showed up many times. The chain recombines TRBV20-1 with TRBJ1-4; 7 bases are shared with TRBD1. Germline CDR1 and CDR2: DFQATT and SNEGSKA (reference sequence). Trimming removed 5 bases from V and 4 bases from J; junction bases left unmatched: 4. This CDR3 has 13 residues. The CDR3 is CSAVGQLNEKLFF. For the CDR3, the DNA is TGCAGTGCTGTGGGACAGCTTAATGAAAAACTGTTTTTT.

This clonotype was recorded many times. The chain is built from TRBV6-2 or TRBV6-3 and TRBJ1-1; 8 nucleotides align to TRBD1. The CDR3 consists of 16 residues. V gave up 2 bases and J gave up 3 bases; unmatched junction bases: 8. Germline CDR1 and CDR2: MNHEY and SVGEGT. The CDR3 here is CASSYAAGGVDTEAFF. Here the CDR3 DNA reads TGTGCCAGCAGTTACGCGGCAGGGGGCGTTGACACTGAAGCTTTCTTT.

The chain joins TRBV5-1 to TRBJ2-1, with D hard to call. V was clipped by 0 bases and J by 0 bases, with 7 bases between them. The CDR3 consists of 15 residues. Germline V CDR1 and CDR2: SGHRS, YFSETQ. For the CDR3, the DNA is TGCGCCAGCAGCTTGGGGGCGAGCTCCTACAATGAGCAGTTCTTC. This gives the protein CASSLGASSYNEQFF.

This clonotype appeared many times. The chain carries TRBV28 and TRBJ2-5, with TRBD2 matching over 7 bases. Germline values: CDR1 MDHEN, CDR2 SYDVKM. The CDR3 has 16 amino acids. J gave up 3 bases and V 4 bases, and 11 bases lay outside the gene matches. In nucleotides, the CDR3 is TGTGCCAGCAGTTCCGCTTCGGGAGGCAGAGAAGAGACCCAGTACTTC. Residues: CASSSASGGREETQYF.

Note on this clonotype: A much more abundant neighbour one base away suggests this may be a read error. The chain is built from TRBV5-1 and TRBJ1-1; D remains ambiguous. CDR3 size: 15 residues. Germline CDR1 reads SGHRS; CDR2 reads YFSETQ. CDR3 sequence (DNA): TGCGCCAGCAGCTTGATCAGGCGGCCCGACACTGATGCTTTCTTT. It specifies CASSLIRRPDTDAFF.

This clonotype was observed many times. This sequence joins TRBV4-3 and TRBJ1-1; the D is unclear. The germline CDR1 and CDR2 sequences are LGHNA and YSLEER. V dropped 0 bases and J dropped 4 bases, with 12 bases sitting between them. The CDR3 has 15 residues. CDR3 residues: CASSQDSAGATEAFF. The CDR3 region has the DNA TGCGCCAGCAGCCAAGATTCCGCCGGAGCCACTGAAGCTTTCTTT.

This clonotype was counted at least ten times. The CDR3: CASSFGTSGNSYEQYF. In DNA, the CDR3 is TGTGCCAGCAGCTTCGGGACTAGCGGGAACTCCTACGAGCAGTACTTC. This chain uses TRBV7-6 with TRBJ2-7; the match to TRBD2 covers 13 bases. This CDR3 region has 16 residues. Trimming took 3 bases from V and 0 from J; bases not matched to a gene: 2. Germline V gene lookup returns CDR1 SGHVS and CDR2 FNYEAQ.

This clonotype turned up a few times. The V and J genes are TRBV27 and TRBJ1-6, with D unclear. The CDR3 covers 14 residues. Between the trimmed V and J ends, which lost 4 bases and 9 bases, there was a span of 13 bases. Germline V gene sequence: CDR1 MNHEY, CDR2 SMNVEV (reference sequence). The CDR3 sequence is CASSSDRRSSPLHF. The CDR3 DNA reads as TGTGCCAGCAGTTCGGACCGAAGGAGTTCACCCCTCCACTTT.